Reported below is one TCR beta chain. This CDR3 spans 15 amino acids. Germline lookup yields CDR1 LNHDA and CDR2 SQIVND (reference sequence). Trimming shortened V by 7 bases and J by 6 bases, and 21 bases separated the two germline ends. The sample comes from a study of CD8 T cells in Susac syndrome. Reverse transcription of about 0.5 to 1 ug RNA used random hexamers. TCRdb re-called the immunoSEQ multiplex PCR reads with MiXCR, one entry per CDR3 protein. The data contain around 300,000 distinct CDR3 sequences, roughly 90% of them seen just once; the ten biggest clones take up about 0.17%. This sequence originates from a human donor with multiple sclerosis. Sequences were obtained from CD8+ T cells from PBMCs. J is TRBJ1-2 and V is TRBV19; D might be TRBD1 (5 bases). In nucleotides, the CDR3 is TGTGCCAGTAACTACCGGGGGGACCGAATTAATGGCTACACCTTC. Translation gives CASNYRGDRINGYTF.